The subject of this entry is one T cell receptor (beta chain). One entry per CDR3 protein, called by TCRdb with MiXCR from the 5' RACE reads. Of just over 60,000 distinct CDR3 sequences in the sample, under 35% were seen once. This CDR3 contains 16 residues. Trimming took 4 bases from V and 0 from J; bases not matched to a gene: 5. CDR1 SGHAT and CDR2 FQNNGV come from the germline V gene. Purified naive CD4+ T cells were depleted of CD25+ Tregs. The TCR was taken from a female donor with breast cancer. The chain has TRBV11-2 and TRBJ2-5, with 10 positions matching TRBD2. Sequencing was done on a sample of tumor-infiltrating naive CD4+ T cells sorted from the breast tumor. The subset is: naive CD4+ T cells, CD4+CD45RA+CD25-. In DNA, the CDR3 is TGTGCCAGCAGCTCGCTCCTAGCGGGAGACCAAGAGACCCAGTACTTC. Amino acids: CASSSLLAGDQETQYF.